The next 9 T cell receptor beta chains were all read from a single sample in a study of T cell responses to AZD1222 COVID-19 vaccine. TCRdb keeps only in-frame clones here, not all; method: immunoSEQ multiplex PCR. The table lists 150,000 to 200,000 clones, about 92% of them singletons. The sequenced sample was peripheral blood, obtained on day 0 of AZD1222 vaccination. These receptors all come from an adult in good health.

CDR3 sequence: CASSFRQGDPYEQYF. CDR3 DNA sequence: TGCGCCAGCAGCTTCCGACAGGGGGACCCCTACGAGCAGTACTTC. The chain has TRBV5-1 and TRBJ2-7; 9 bases map to TRBD1. Unmatched junction bases numbered 5, after V lost 2 bases and J lost 2 bases. The CDR3 loop spans 15 amino acids. Looked up from germline, CDR1 is SGHRS and CDR2 is YFSETQ. Using reference TRBV5-1 and TRBJ2-7 for the parts outside the CDR3, the full variable domain is KAGVTQTPRYLIKTRGQQVTLSCSPISGHRSVSWYQQTPGQGLQFLFEYFSETQRNKGNFPGRFSGRQFSNSRSEMNVSTLELGDSALYLCASSFRQGDPYEQYFGPGTRLTVT.

This chain joins TRBV28 and TRBJ2-7, with D possibly matching TRBD2 (6 bases). This CDR3 spans 14 amino acids. Germline CDR1 and CDR2: MDHEN and SYDVKM. V lost 6 bases, J lost 2 bases, and 14 bases lay in between. This CDR3 reads CASRSAGLTYEQYF. For the CDR3, the DNA is TGTGCCAGCAGATCTGCGGGGCTAACCTACGAGCAGTACTTC.

The chain joins TRBV7-9 to TRBJ1-5; D is possibly TRBD1 (5 bases). Germline assignment: CDR1 SEHNR and CDR2 FQNEAQ (reference sequence). The CDR3 has 15 residues. V lost 5 bases and J 3 bases, leaving 14 bases between the germline ends. CDR3 protein: CASSRGDGTNQPQHF. The CDR3 region has the DNA TGTGCCAGCAGCCGCGGGGACGGCACCAATCAGCCCCAGCATTTT.

The rearrangement joins TRBV5-1 to TRBJ2-7; D unresolved. The V gene's germline CDR1 is SGHRS and CDR2 YFSETQ. The CDR3 totals 12 residues. Trimming stripped 3 bases from V and 3 bases from J, with 7 bases between. CDR3 amino acids: CASSSQGYEQYF. CDR3 nucleotides: TGCGCCAGCAGCTCCCAAGGCTACGAGCAGTACTTC.

V usage is TRBV12-3 or TRBV12-4 and J usage is TRBJ1-1; D remains unclear. The CDR3 is 11 residues long. V was shortened by 3 bases and J by 11 bases, with 10 bases between the two germline ends. The CDR3 DNA follows: TGTGCCAGCAGTTTGCGACCCCCCGCTTTCTTT. Translated: CASSLRPPAFF.

The chain is built from TRBV6-6 and TRBJ1-3; D unclear. The CDR3 contains 15 residues. Trimming pared 1 base from V and 2 bases from J, leaving 9 bases between. Looked up from germline, CDR1 is MNHNY and CDR2 is SVGAGI (reference sequence). The CDR3 region has the DNA TGTGCCAGCAGTTACTGGTCATACCCTGGAAACACCATATATTTT. This encodes CASSYWSYPGNTIYF.

V usage is TRBV15 and J usage is TRBJ1-5; 7 bases map to TRBD1. CDR1 and CDR2 (germline): LNHNV, YYDKDF (reference sequence). V lost 0 bases and J lost 3; bases outside the gene matches: 2. The CDR3 contains 15 residues. CDR3 sequence (DNA): TGTGCCACCAGCAGAGAAAAGGGGGCCAATCAGCCCCAGCATTTT. It codes for CATSREKGANQPQHF.

This clone was seen a single time. The chain uses TRBV3-1 (or the pseudogene TRBV3-2) and TRBJ1-1, with 11 positions matching TRBD1. This CDR3 comprises 16 residues. The germline gives CDR1 LGHDT, CDR2 YNNKEL (reference sequence). The ends lost 4 bases at V and 7 bases at J; junction bases unmatched: 11. The CDR3 protein is CASSPQGGQGDGEAFF. In DNA form, the CDR3 reads TGTGCCAGCAGCCCGCAGGGGGGACAGGGGGATGGTGAAGCTTTCTTT.

This clone was seen ten or more times. The same CDR3 is also encoded by other DNA sequences in this sample. The J gene is TRBJ1-6, the V gene TRBV9, with D perhaps TRBD1 (5 bases). The germline V gene encodes CDR1 SGDLS and CDR2 YYNGEE. The CDR3 contains 13 residues. V was trimmed by 2 bases and J by 8 bases, leaving 8 bases between them. This CDR3 reads CASSVGGDSPLHF. The CDR3 bases are TGTGCCAGCAGCGTCGGGGGGGATTCACCCCTCCACTTT.